This T cell receptor beta chain was recovered during a study of cytomegalovirus exposure and HLA in healthy donors. J gave up 2 bases and V 3 bases, and 6 bases lay outside the gene matches. Germline V lookup: CDR1 KGHSH, CDR2 LQKENI. The CDR3 has 16 amino acids. The PCR was carried out with 60 Vbeta primers and 13 Jbeta primers. In the study's own analysis: An analysis performed later counted 75 million to 80 million unique TCR beta chains (roughly 10 million of them shared). Some clones are missing from TCRdb's copy, which holds only in-frame ones; the method was immunoSEQ multiplex PCR. The DNA gave D and trimming, while V, J and clone size come from that table. The sample shows 120,000 to 150,000 clones, over 75% of them seen only once.

This TCR derives from a male donor in good health and CMV-seronegative. This sequence joins TRBV18 and TRBJ1-2; 10 bases agree with TRBD1. Sequenced sample: PBMCs. The CDR3 nucleotides are TGTGCCAGCTCACCCCAAGGACAGGGGGTAAACTATGGCTACACCTTC. It specifies CASSPQGQGVNYGYTF.